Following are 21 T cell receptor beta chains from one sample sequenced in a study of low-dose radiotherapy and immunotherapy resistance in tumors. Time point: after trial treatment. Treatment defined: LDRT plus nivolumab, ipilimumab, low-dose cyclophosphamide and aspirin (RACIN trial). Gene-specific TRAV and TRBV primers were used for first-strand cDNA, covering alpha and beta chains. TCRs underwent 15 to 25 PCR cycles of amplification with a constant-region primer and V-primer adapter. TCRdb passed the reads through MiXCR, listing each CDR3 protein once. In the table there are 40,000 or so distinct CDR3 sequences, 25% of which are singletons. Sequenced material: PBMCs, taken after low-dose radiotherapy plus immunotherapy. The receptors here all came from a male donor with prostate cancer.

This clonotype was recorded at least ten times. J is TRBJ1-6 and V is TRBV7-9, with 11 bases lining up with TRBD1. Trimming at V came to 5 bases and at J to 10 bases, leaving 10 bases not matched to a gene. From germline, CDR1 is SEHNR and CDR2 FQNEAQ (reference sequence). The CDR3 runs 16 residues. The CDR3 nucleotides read TGTGCCAGCAGCCCAGGACAGGGGGCTGCTGGGTCACCCCTCCACTTT. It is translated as CASSPGQGAAGSPLHF.

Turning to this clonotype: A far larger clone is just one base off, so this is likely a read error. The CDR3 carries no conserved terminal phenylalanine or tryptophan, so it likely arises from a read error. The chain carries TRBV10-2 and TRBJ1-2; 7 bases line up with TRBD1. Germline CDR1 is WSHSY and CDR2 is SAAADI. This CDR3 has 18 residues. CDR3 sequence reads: CAILTPRGPQRGNYGYTI. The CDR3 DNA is TGTGCCATCCTTACACCGAGGGGGCCACAAAGGGGGAACTATGGCTACACCATC.

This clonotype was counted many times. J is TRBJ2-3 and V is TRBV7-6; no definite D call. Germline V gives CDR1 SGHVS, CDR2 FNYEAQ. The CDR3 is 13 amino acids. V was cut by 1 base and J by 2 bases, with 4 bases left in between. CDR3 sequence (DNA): TGTGCCAGCAGCTTAGATGTCACAGATACGCAGTATTTT. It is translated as CASSLDVTDTQYF.

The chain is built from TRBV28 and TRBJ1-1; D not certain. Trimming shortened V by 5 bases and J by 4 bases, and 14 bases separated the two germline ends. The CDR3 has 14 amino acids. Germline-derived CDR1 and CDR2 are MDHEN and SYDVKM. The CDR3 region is CASSARRAGTEAFF. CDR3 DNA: TGTGCCAGCAGTGCCCGACGGGCGGGCACTGAAGCTTTCTTT.

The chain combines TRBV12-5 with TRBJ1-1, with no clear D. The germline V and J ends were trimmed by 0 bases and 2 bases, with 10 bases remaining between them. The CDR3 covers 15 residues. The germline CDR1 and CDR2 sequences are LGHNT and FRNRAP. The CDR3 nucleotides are TGTGCTAGTGGTTTGGTACTGTCCGGTAACACTGAAGCTTTCTTT. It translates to CASGLVLSGNTEAFF.

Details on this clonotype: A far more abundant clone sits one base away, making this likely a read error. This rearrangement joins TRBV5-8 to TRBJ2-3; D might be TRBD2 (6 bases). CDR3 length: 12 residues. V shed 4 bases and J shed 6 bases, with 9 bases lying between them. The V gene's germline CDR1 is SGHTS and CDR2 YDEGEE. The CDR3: CASSRDFDTQYF. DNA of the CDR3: TGTGCCAGCAGCCGGGACTTCGATACGCAGTATTTT.

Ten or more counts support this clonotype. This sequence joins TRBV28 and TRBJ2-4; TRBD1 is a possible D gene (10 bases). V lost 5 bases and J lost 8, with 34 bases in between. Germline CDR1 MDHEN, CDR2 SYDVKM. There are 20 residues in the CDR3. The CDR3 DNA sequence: TGTGCCAGCAGTACCCTGACAGGGGGCGTTCATGGACTAGCGATGGACATTCAGTACTTC. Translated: CASSTLTGGVHGLAMDIQYF.

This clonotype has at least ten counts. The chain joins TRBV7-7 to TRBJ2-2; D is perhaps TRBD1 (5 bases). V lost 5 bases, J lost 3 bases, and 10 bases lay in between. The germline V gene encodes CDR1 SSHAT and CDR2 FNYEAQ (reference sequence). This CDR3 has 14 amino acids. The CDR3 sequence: CASSPGSYTGELFF. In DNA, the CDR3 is TGTGCCAGCAGCCCAGGGTCGTACACCGGGGAGCTGTTTTTT.

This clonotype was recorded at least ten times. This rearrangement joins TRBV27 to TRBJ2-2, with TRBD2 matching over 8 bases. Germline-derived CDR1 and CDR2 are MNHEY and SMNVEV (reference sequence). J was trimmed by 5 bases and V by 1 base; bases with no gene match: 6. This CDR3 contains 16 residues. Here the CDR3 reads CASSLWAGGSTGELFF. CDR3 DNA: TGTGCCAGCAGTTTATGGGCGGGAGGAAGTACCGGGGAGCTGTTTTTT.

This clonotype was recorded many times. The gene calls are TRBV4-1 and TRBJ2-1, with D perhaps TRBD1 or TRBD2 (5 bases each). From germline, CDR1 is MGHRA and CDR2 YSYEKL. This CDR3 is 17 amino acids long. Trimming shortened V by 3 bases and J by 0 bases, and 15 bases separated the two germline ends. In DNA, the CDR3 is TGCGCCAGCAGCCAGAGGGGCACGAAGAGCTCCTACAATGAGCAGTTCTTC. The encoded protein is CASSQRGTKSSYNEQFF.

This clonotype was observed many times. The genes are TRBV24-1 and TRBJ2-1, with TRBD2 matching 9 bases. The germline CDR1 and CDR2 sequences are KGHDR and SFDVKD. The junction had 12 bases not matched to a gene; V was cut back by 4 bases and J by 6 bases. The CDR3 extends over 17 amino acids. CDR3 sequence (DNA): TGTGCCACCAGTGACCGTACCCGAGTAGCGGGAGTCAATGAGCAGTTCTTC. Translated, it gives CATSDRTRVAGVNEQFF.

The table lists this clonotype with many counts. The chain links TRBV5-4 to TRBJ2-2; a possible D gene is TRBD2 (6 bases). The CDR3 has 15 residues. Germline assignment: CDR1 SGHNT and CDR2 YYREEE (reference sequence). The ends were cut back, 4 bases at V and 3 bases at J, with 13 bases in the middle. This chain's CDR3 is CASSRLGGDTGELFF. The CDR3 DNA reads TGTGCCAGCAGCAGACTAGGAGGCGACACCGGGGAGCTGTTTTTT.

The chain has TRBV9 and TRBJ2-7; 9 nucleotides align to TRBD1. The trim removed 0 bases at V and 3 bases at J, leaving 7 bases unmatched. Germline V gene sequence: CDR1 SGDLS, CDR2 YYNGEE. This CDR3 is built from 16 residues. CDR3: CASSVGGTGLIYEQYF. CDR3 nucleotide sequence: TGTGCCAGCAGCGTAGGCGGGACAGGGCTTATCTACGAGCAGTACTTC.

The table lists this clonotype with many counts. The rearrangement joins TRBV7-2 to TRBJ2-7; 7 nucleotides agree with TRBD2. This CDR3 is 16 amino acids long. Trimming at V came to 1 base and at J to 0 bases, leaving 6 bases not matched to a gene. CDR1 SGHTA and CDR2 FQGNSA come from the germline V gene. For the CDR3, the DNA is TGTGCCAGCAGCTTAGGTAGCGGGTATGACTCCTACGAGCAGTACTTC. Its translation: CASSLGSGYDSYEQYF.

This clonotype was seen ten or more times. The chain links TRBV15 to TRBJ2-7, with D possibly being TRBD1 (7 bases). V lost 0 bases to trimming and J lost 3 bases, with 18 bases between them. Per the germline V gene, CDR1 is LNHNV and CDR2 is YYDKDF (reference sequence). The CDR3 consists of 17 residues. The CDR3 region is CATSRDLSGGGRYEQYF. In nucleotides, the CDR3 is TGTGCCACCAGCAGAGACCTATCAGGGGGAGGCCGCTACGAGCAGTACTTC.

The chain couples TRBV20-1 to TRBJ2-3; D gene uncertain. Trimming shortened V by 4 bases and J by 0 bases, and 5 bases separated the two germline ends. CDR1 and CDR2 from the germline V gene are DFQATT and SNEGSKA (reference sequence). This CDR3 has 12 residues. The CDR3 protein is CSAITSTDTQYF. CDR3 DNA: TGCAGTGCTATTACTAGCACAGATACGCAGTATTTT.

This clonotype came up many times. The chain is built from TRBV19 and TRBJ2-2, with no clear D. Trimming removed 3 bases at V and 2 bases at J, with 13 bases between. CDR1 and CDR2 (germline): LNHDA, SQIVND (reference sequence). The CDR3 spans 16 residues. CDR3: CASSMVRLTNTGELFF. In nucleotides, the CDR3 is TGTGCCAGTAGTATGGTACGACTCACCAACACCGGGGAGCTGTTTTTT.

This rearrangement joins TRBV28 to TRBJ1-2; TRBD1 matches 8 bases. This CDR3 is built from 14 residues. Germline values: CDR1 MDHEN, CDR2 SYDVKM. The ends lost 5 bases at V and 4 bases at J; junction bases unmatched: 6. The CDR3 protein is CASSGPGTGYGYTF. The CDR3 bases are TGTGCCAGCAGTGGGCCCGGGACAGGCTATGGCTACACCTTC.

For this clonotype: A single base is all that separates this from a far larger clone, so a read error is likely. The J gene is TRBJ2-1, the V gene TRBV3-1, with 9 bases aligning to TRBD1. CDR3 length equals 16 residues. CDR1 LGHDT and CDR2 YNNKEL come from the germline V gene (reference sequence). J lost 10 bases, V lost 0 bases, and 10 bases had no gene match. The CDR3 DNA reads TGTGCCAGCAGCCAAGACCGGGACAGGGCAAAGCTCGAGCAGTTCTTC. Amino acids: CASSQDRDRAKLEQFF.

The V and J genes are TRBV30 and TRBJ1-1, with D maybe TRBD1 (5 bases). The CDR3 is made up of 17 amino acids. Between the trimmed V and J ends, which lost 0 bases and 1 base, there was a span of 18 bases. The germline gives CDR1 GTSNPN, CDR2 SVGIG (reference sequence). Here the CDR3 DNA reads TGTGCCTGGAGTGTAGAGGGGTTAATAGGGAAGAACACTGAAGCTTTCTTT. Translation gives CAWSVEGLIGKNTEAFF. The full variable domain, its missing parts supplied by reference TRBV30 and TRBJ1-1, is SQTIHQWPATLVQPVGSPLSLECTVEGTSNPNLYWYRQAAGRGLQLLFYSVGIGQISSEVPQNLSASRPQDRQFILSSKKLLLSDSGFYLCAWSVEGLIGKNTEAFFGQGTRLTVV.

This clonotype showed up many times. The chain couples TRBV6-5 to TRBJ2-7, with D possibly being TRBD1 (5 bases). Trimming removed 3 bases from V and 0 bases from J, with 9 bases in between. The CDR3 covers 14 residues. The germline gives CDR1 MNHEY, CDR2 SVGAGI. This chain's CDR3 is CASSYRQSSYEQYF. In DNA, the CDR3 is TGTGCCAGCAGTTATCGACAGAGCTCCTACGAGCAGTACTTC.